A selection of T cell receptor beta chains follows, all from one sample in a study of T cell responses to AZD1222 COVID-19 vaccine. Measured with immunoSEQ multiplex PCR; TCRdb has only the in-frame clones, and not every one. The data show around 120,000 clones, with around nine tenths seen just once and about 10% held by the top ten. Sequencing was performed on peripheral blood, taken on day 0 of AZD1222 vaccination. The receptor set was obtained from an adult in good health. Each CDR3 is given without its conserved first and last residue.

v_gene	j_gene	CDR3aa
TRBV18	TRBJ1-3	ASSLGTGGGNTIY
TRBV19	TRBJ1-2	ASRGNPGTANYGYT
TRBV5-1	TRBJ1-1	ASSPGTGGNTEAF
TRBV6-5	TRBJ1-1	ASYRNTEAF
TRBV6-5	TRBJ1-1	ASTNPGTGNTEAF
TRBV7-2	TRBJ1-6	ASSQFPIGTGTTPLH
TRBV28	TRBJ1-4	AWGRNEKLF
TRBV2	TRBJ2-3	ASSQDRLSDTQY
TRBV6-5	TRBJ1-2	ASSYNTDYGYT
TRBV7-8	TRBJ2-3	ASTTPRGGPTDTQY
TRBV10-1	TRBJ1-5	ASSFGTGGCGNQPQH
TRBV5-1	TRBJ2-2	ASSLWTTNTGELF
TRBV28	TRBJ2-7	ASSLQDLGRQY
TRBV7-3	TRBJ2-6	ASSLSRFTGANVLT
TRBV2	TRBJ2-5	ASSEMTSGKETQY
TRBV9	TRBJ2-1	ASSTSGGGSYNEQF
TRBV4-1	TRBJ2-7	ASSHRGGDEQY
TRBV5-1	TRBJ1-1	ASRTRLNTEAF
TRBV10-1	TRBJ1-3	ASSEGWGRGPGNTIY
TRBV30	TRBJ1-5	AWSVRGNQPQH
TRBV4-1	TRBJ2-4	ASRPLAKNIQY
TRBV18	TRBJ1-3	ASEEGATGNTIY
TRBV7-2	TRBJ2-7	ASRTGGDEQY
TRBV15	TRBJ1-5	ATSRGVQPGQPQH
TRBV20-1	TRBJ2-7	SASPGDPPEQY
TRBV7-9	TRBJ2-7	ASSSDIYEQY
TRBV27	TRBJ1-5	ASSLLSNQPQH
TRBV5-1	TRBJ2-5	ASSRGLAGEEETQY
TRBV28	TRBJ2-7	ASSFVGASHYEQY
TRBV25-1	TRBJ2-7	ASRGQGSYEQY
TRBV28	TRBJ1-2	ALGGRNYGYT
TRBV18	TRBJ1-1	ASSPRGRTEAF
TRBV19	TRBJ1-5	ASSIIRQGGTSNQPQH
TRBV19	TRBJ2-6	ASSKGSLDSGANVLT
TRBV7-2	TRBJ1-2	ASSLDGAVYGYT